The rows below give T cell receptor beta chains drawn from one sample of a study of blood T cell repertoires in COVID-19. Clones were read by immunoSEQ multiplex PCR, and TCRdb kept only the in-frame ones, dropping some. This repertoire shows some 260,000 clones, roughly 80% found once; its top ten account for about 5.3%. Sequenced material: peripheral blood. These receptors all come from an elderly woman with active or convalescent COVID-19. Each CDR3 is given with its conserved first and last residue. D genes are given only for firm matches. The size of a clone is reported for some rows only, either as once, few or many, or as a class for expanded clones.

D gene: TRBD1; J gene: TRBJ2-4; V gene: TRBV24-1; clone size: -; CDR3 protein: CATSPLEGAEAKNIQYF; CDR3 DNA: TGTGCCACCAGTCCCCTTGAGGGGGCGGAAGCCAAAAACATTCAGTACTTC
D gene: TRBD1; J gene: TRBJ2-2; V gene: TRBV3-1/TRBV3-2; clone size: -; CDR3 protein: CASRPTGSISGELFF; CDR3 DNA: TGTGCCAGCAGACCGACAGGGTCGATCAGCGGGGAGCTGTTTTTT
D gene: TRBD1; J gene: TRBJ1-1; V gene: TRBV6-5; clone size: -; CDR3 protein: CATLKLTGVAFF; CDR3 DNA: TGTGCCACCCTGAAATTAACAGGGGTCGCTTTCTTT
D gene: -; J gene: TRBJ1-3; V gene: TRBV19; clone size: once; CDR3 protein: CASSNDWSSGNTIYF; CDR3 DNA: TGTGCCAGTAGTAACGATTGGAGCTCTGGAAACACCATATATTTT
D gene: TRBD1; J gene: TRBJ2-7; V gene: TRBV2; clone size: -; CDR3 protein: CASSPSGQGGTYEQYF; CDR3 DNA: TGTGCCAGCAGTCCCTCTGGACAGGGGGGCACCTACGAGCAGTACTTC
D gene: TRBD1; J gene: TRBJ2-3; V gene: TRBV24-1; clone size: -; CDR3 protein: CATSDSDRSTDTQYF; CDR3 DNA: TGTGCCACCAGTGACTCGGACAGGTCCACAGATACGCAGTATTTT
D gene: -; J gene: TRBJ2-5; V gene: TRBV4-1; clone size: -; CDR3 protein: CASSQFTTAQETQYF; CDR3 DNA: TGCGCCAGCAGCCAATTTACGACTGCTCAAGAGACCCAGTACTTC
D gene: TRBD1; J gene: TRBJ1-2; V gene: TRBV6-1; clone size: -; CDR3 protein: CASSEPSQGFYGYTF; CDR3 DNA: TGTGCCAGCAGTGAACCTTCACAGGGGTTCTATGGCTACACCTTC
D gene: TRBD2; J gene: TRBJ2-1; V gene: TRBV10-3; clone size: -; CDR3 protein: CAISDLLAGGRSGEQFF; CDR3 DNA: TGTGCCATCAGTGATTTACTAGCGGGAGGAAGGTCCGGTGAGCAGTTCTTC
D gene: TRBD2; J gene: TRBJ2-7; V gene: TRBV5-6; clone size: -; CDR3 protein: CASSSPLAGFGGEQYF; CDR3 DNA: TGTGCCAGCAGCTCCCCACTAGCGGGGTTCGGAGGCGAGCAGTACTTC
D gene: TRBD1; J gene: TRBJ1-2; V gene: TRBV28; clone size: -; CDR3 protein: CASSRIQGHYGYTF; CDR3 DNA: TGTGCCAGCAGTCGTATACAGGGGCACTATGGCTACACCTTC
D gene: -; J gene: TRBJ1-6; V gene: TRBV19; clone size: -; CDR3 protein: CASSIPRNSPLHF; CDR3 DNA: TGTGCCAGTAGTATACCACGGAATTCACCCCTCCACTTT
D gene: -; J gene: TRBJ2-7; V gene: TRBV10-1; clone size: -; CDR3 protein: CASSGGPGLGYEQYF; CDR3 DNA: TGCGCCAGTAGCGGCGGGCCGGGACTGGGCTACGAGCAGTACTTC
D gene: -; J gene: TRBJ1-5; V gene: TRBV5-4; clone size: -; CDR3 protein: CASSLDTNQPQHF; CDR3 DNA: TGTGCCAGCAGCTTGGACACCAATCAGCCCCAGCATTTT
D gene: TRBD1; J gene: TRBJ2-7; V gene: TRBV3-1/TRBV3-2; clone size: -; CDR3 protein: CASSPQSTGGRNEQYF; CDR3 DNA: TGTGCCAGCAGCCCCCAATCCACAGGGGGCCGAAACGAGCAGTACTTC
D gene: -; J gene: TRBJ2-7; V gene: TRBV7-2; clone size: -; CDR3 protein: CASSPHIAYEQYF; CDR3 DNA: TGTGCCAGCAGCCCTCATATAGCCTACGAGCAGTACTTC
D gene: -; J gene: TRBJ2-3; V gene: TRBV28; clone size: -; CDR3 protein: CASIASPTTSTDTQYF; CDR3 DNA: TGTGCCAGCATTGCTAGCCCTACGACTAGCACAGATACGCAGTATTTT
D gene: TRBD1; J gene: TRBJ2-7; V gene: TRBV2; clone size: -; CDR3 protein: CASDRGLSYEQYF; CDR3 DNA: TGTGCCAGCGACAGGGGCTTATCCTACGAGCAGTACTTC
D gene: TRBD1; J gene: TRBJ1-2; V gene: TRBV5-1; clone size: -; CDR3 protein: CASSLGGQVNYGYTF; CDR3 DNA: TGCGCCAGCAGCTTGGGCGGACAGGTGAACTATGGCTACACCTTC
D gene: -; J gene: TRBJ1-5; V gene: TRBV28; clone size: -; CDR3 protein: CASKTIRLRGLGQPQHF; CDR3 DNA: TGTGCCAGTAAGACAATCAGACTACGTGGGTTGGGTCAGCCCCAGCATTTT
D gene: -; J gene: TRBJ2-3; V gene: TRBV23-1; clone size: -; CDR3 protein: CASHRPPGGRTDTQYF; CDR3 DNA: TGCGCCAGCCACAGGCCTCCGGGGGGCCGCACAGATACGCAGTATTTT
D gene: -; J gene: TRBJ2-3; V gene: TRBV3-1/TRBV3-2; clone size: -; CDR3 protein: CASSQEWPGTQYF; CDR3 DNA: TGTGCCAGCAGCCAAGAATGGCCGGGTACGCAGTATTTT